A single sample gave rise to the 20 T cell receptor beta chains below, sequenced in a study of cytomegalovirus exposure and HLA in healthy donors. Vbeta (60) and Jbeta (13) primers were used in the PCR. Libraries were prepared by immunoSEQ multiplex PCR; TCRdb keeps only in-frame clonotypes and omits some of them. The data hold 150,000 or so clones, with 70% observed a single time. The sample comprised PBMCs. The receptor set was obtained from a man between 18 and 29 years old in good health and CMV-seropositive.

V usage is TRBV14 and J usage is TRBJ1-6, with TRBD1 identical over 9 bases. CDR1 is SGHDN, CDR2 FVKESK, per germline. This CDR3 spans 16 amino acids. The ends lost 4 bases at V and 2 bases at J; junction bases unmatched: 3. For the CDR3, the DNA is TGTGCCAGCAGCCCACAGGGGGCCACCTATAATTCACCCCTCCACTTT. Protein: CASSPQGATYNSPLHF.

This chain links TRBV13 with TRBJ2-1; 15 bases map to TRBD2. J was trimmed by 8 bases and V by 5 bases; bases with no gene match: 10. CDR1 and CDR2 (germline): PRHDT, FYEKMQ (reference sequence). This CDR3 is built from 17 residues. The CDR3 nucleotides are TGTGCCAGCAGCCGAGGACTAGCGGGGGGGCTGGGGGATGAGCAGTTCTTC. Encoded protein: CASSRGLAGGLGDEQFF.

The chain links TRBV25-1 to TRBJ2-5; 8 bases agree with TRBD1. The CDR3 has 11 residues. Germline V CDR1 and CDR2: MGHDK, SYGVNS. V lost 10 bases to trimming and J lost 5 bases; unmatched junction nucleotides: 3. The DNA of the CDR3 is TGTGCCACAAGACAGGGGGAGACCCAGTACTTC. Its translation: CATRQGETQYF.

This rearrangement joins TRBV11-2 to TRBJ1-1, with no clear D. Germline V gives CDR1 SGHAT, CDR2 FQNNGV. V was shortened by 5 bases and J by 1 base, with 11 bases between the two germline ends. There are 14 residues in the CDR3. In nucleotides, the CDR3 is TGTGCCAGCAGCCCCAAGGGAGGGAACACTGAAGCTTTCTTT. Protein product: CASSPKGGNTEAFF.

The chain employs TRBV6-5 and TRBJ1-2; 7 nucleotides align to TRBD1. V trimming: 6 bases; J trimming: 4 bases; junction bases outside the gene matches: 5. This CDR3 contains 13 residues. Germline-derived CDR1 and CDR2 are MNHEY and SVGAGI. The CDR3 coding sequence is TGTGCCAGCAGAAAGGGACAGATCTATGGCTACACCTTC. Translation: CASRKGQIYGYTF.

The V gene is TRBV4-1, the J gene TRBJ2-3, with 10 bases lining up with TRBD1. Germline V lookup: CDR1 MGHRA, CDR2 YSYEKL. J gave up 3 bases and V 3 bases, and 12 bases lay outside the gene matches. This CDR3 has 18 amino acids. For the CDR3, the DNA is TGCGCCAGCAGCCATGCCACCGGGACAGGGGTTAGAACAGATACGCAGTATTTT. Translation gives CASSHATGTGVRTDTQYF.

The chain carries TRBV7-2 and TRBJ2-2; 12 nucleotides align to TRBD2. From germline, CDR1 is SGHTA and CDR2 FQGNSA. V trimming: 1 base; J trimming: 9 bases; junction bases outside the gene matches: 9. The CDR3 is 17 residues long. CDR3 amino acids: CASSLGELAGGPRELFF. The CDR3 DNA is TGTGCCAGCAGCTTAGGGGAGCTAGCGGGGGGGCCAAGGGAGCTGTTTTTT. The full variable domain, its missing parts supplied by reference TRBV7-2 and TRBJ2-2, is GAGVSQSPSNKVTEKGKDVELRCDPISGHTALYWYRQSLGQGLEFLIYFQGNSAPDKSGLPSDRFSAERTGGSVSTLTIQRTQQEDSAVYLCASSLGELAGGPRELFFGEGSRLTVL.

The chain employs TRBV29-1 and TRBJ1-4; a weak D match, TRBD1 (5 bases). The CDR3 is 13 residues long. Deletions cut 7 bases from V and 7 bases from J, with 16 bases between. Germline values: CDR1 SQVTM, CDR2 ANQGSEA. The CDR3 DNA follows: TGCAGCGGGGGGGAACCTAGGGGTGAAAAACTGTTTTTT. It translates to CSGGEPRGEKLFF.

The chain links TRBV7-8 to TRBJ1-1, with D possibly TRBD1 on 6 matching bases. CDR3 length: 13 residues. Germline loops: CDR1 SGHVS, CDR2 FQNEAQ. V lost 5 bases to trimming and J lost 7 bases, with 14 bases between them. CDR3: CASSTAQGREAFF. CDR3 coding DNA: TGTGCCAGCAGCACAGCACAGGGACGTGAAGCTTTCTTT.

The chain is built from TRBV9 and TRBJ1-4; D not certain. CDR1 and CDR2 from the germline V gene are SGDLS and YYNGEE. The CDR3 runs 15 residues. The V end lost 4 bases, the J end lost 0 bases, and 10 bases lay between the germline ends. The CDR3 is CASSNYKSTNEKLFF. The CDR3 DNA is TGTGCCAGCAGCAACTACAAGTCAACTAATGAAAAACTGTTTTTT. The complete variable domain, with remaining parts taken from reference TRBV9 and TRBJ1-4, reads DSGVTQTPKHLITATGQRVTLRCSPRSGDLSVYWYQQSLDQGLQFLIQYYNGEERAKGNILERFSAQQFPDLHSELNLSSLELGDSALYFCASSNYKSTNEKLFFGSGTQLSVL.

V usage is TRBV5-5 and J usage is TRBJ1-2; D is unresolved. This CDR3 has 17 residues. V was cut by 3 bases and J by 4 bases, with 22 bases left in between. Germline CDR1 SGHKS, CDR2 YYEKEE (reference sequence). The CDR3 protein is CASSSPPLESPAYGYTF. CDR3 coding DNA: TGTGCCAGCAGCTCACCCCCTCTAGAAAGCCCTGCCTATGGCTACACCTTC.

This clone was observed once. This chain links TRBV9 with TRBJ2-3, with 8 positions matching TRBD2. V lost 3 bases to trimming and J lost 3 bases; unmatched junction nucleotides: 9. Germline assignment: CDR1 SGDLS and CDR2 YYNGEE. The CDR3 covers 16 residues. CDR3 nucleotides: TGTGCCAGCAGCGCCCGAGCGGGAGATTTGACAGATACGCAGTATTTT. Translating gives CASSARAGDLTDTQYF. Filled out from reference TRBV9 and TRBJ2-3, the complete variable domain reads DSGVTQTPKHLITATGQRVTLRCSPRSGDLSVYWYQQSLDQGLQFLIQYYNGEERAKGNILERFSAQQFPDLHSELNLSSLELGDSALYFCASSARAGDLTDTQYFGPGTRLTVL.

The rearrangement uses TRBV6-5 and TRBJ1-1; D gene uncertain. The V gene lost 3 bases and the J gene lost 3 bases, with 14 bases spanning the gap. Germline V lookup: CDR1 MNHEY, CDR2 SVGAGI. The CDR3 extends over 15 amino acids. The CDR3 is CASSYEQEKDTEAFF. In DNA form, the CDR3 reads TGTGCCAGCAGTTATGAGCAGGAAAAAGACACTGAAGCTTTCTTT.

The chain joins TRBV28 to TRBJ2-5; TRBD2 might be the D (5 bases). The CDR3 contains 11 residues. Germline CDR1 is MDHEN and CDR2 is SYDVKM. V was pared by 6 bases and J by 10 bases, with 12 bases between. The CDR3 loop reads CASRLQEVQYF. The CDR3, as DNA: TGTGCCAGCAGGCTCCAGGAGGTCCAGTACTTC. The full variable domain, its missing parts supplied by reference TRBV28 and TRBJ2-5, is DVKVTQSSRYLVKRTGEKVFLECVQDMDHENMFWYRQDPGLGLRLIYFSYDVKMKEKGDIPEGYSVSREKKERFSLILESASTNQTSMYLCASRLQEVQYFGPGTRLLVL.

CDR3 bases: TGTGCCAGCAGCTTAGATGGCCAGAACACCGGGGAGCTGTTTTTT. Its protein product is CASSLDGQNTGELFF. The chain has TRBV7-2 and TRBJ2-2, with unresolved D. V was cut by 1 base and J by 1 base, with 7 bases left in between. The length of the CDR3 is 15 residues. Germline assignment: CDR1 SGHTA and CDR2 FQGNSA. Full variable domain (rest looked up from reference TRBV7-2 and TRBJ2-2): GAGVSQSPSNKVTEKGKDVELRCDPISGHTALYWYRQSLGQGLEFLIYFQGNSAPDKSGLPSDRFSAERTGGSVSTLTIQRTQQEDSAVYLCASSLDGQNTGELFFGEGSRLTVL.

This chain connects TRBV25-1 to TRBJ2-5; 8 bases align to TRBD1. Unmatched junction bases numbered 6, after V lost 4 bases and J lost 5 bases. Germline values: CDR1 MGHDK, CDR2 SYGVNS. The CDR3 has 14 residues. The CDR3, as DNA: TGTGCCAGCAGTGCCGGACAGGGTGCGGAGACCCAGTACTTC. It yields the protein CASSAGQGAETQYF. The whole variable domain, remainder taken from reference TRBV25-1 and TRBJ2-5, is EADIYQTPRYLVIGTGKKITLECSQTMGHDKMYWYQQDPGMELHLIHYSYGVNSTEKGDLSSESTVSRIRTEHFPLTLESARPSHTSQYLCASSAGQGAETQYFGPGTRLLVL.

The rearrangement uses TRBV27 and TRBJ1-1, with TRBD1 as a possible D gene (5 bases). V was pared by 5 bases and J by 5 bases, with 15 bases between. The CDR3 length is 14 residues. Germline loops: CDR1 MNHEY, CDR2 SMNVEV (reference sequence). The CDR3 here is CASSRPGYETEAFF. The DNA for the CDR3 is TGTGCCAGCAGTAGACCAGGGTACGAGACTGAAGCTTTCTTT.

The rearrangement joins TRBV7-9 to TRBJ1-3; tentative D call: TRBD1 (6 bases). This CDR3 has 16 amino acids. The germline V gene encodes CDR1 SEHNR and CDR2 FQNEAQ (reference sequence). Trimming removed 6 bases from V and 1 base from J, with 16 bases in between. The DNA of the CDR3 is TGTGCCAGCAGTTCCCTGGGGGCAACTTCTGGAAACACCATATATTTT. As protein: CASSSLGATSGNTIYF.

The rearrangement links TRBV5-4 to TRBJ1-5; a weak D match, TRBD1 (6 bases). The CDR3 sequence is 17 residues long. Per the germline V gene, CDR1 is SGHNT and CDR2 is YYREEE (reference sequence). V was cut by 2 bases and J by 6 bases, with 21 bases left in between. Written as DNA, the CDR3 is TGTGCCAGCAGCTTAACCCAGGGGAGTTTAACAATTCAGCCCCAGCATTTT. It specifies CASSLTQGSLTIQPQHF.

The V call is TRBV15, the J call TRBJ1-1; D is undetermined. The CDR3 extends over 12 amino acids. The ends were cut back, 0 bases at V and 4 bases at J, with 3 bases in the middle. CDR1 and CDR2 (germline): LNHNV, YYDKDF (reference sequence). CDR3 nucleotides: TGTGCCACCAGCAGAGACGTCACTGAAGCTTTCTTT. Encoded protein: CATSRDVTEAFF.